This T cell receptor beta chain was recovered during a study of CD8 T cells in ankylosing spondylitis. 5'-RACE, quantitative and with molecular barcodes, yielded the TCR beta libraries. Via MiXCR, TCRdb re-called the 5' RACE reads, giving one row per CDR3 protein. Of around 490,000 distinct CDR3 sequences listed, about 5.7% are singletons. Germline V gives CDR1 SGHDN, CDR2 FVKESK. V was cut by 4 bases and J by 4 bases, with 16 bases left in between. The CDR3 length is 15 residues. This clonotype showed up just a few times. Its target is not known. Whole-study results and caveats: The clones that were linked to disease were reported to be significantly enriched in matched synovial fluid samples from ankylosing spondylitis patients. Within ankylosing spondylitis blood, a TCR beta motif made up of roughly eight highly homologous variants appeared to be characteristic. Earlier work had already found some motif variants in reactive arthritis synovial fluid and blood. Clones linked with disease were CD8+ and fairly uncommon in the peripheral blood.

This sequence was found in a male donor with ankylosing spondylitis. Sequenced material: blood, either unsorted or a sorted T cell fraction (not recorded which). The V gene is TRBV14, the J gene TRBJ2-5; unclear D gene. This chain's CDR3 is CASSLTLSRAETQYF. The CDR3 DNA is TGTGCCAGCAGCCTGACTCTGAGCCGAGCAGAGACCCAGTACTTC.